These 20 T cell receptor beta chains were sequenced from one sample in a study of monozygotic twins with inflammatory bowel disease. After re-calling the 5' RACE reads, TCRdb lists one entry per CDR3 protein, DNA absent. This table holds 350,000 to 400,000 distinct CDR3 sequences. The sequencing sample was made of blood. These receptors were taken from a human donor with ulcerative colitis or Crohn's disease, or a healthy co-twin of an affected twin (not recorded which).

The rearrangement joins TRBV6-5 to TRBJ2-3. Looked up from germline, CDR1 is MNHEY and CDR2 is SVGAGI. The CDR3 has 13 residues. CDR3 loop: CASFDAGTDTQYF.

This chain links TRBV5-1 with TRBJ2-1; TCRdb's D call of TRBD2 is untestable without DNA. Germline CDR1 reads SGHRS; CDR2 reads YFSETQ. The CDR3 is 17 residues long. CDR3 residues: CASSPPKGSGVYNEQFF.

The chain links TRBV5-6 to TRBJ1-5; TCRdb designates TRBD1, a call that cannot be tested without DNA. Germline V gene sequence: CDR1 SGHDT, CDR2 YYEEEE. This CDR3 has 15 amino acids. CDR3 sequence reads: CASSLGGQGYQPQHF.

V gene TRBV12-3 or TRBV12-4 combines with J gene TRBJ1-4. The CDR3 is 19 residues long. This CDR3 reads CASSLVLRFDKATNEKLFF.

The V call is TRBV4-3, the J call TRBJ1-4; no DNA is available, so the TRBD1 call from TCRdb remains unchecked. CDR1 and CDR2 (germline): LGHNA, YSLEER. There are 15 residues in the CDR3. The CDR3 reads CASSQARQLNEKLFF.

V gene TRBV12-3 or TRBV12-4 combines with J gene TRBJ1-2; the D call of TRBD1 rests on TCRdb alone, since no DNA is present to check it. The CDR3 has 15 residues. The chain's CDR3 is CASSFLGPTNYGYTF.

The rearrangement joins TRBV5-1 to TRBJ2-1; no DNA is available, so the TRBD2 call from TCRdb remains unchecked. Looked up from germline, CDR1 is SGHRS and CDR2 is YFSETQ. The CDR3 covers 15 residues. The CDR3 protein is CASSFTSGANNEQFF.

The chain recombines TRBV7-9 with TRBJ2-2. Germline V gene data show CDR1 as SEHNR and CDR2 as FQNEAQ (reference sequence). This CDR3 contains 14 residues. The chain's CDR3 is CASSSIQNTGELFF.

The chain carries TRBV7-2 and TRBJ2-5; the D gene TCRdb calls, TRBD1, cannot be checked with no DNA. The CDR3 runs 15 residues. The V gene's germline CDR1 is SGHTA and CDR2 FQGNSA. The CDR3 sequence is CASSLITGGKETQYF.

The chain joins TRBV29-1 to TRBJ1-2; checking the TCRdb D call of TRBD1 is not possible without DNA. The CDR3 runs to 14 residues. From germline, CDR1 is SQVTM and CDR2 ANQGSEA. The CDR3 sequence is CSAPGRGDNYGYTF.

The chain has TRBV18 and TRBJ1-6. CDR1 and CDR2 (germline): KGHSH, LQKENI. The CDR3 has 14 residues. CDR3 in amino acids: CASSPESDNSPLHF.

V is TRBV6-5 and J is TRBJ1-2; the D call of TRBD1 rests on TCRdb alone, since no DNA is present to check it. The CDR3 is made up of 11 amino acids. Germline CDR1 is MNHEY and CDR2 is SVGAGI. The CDR3: CASGTGFGYTF.

The chain links TRBV6-5 to TRBJ1-1; the D call from TCRdb, TRBD1, cannot be confirmed without DNA. CDR3 size: 13 residues. Germline assignment: CDR1 MNHEY and CDR2 SVGAGI. CDR3 region: CASSKKGTGEAFF.

The chain links TRBV5-5 to TRBJ2-7; TCRdb proposes TRBD1, but this gene call is untestable without DNA. Germline CDR1 is SGHKS and CDR2 is YYEKEE (reference sequence). This CDR3 comprises 14 residues. CDR3: CASSATGDSYEQYF. Full variable domain (outside the CDR3, taken from reference TRBV5-5 and TRBJ2-7): DAGVTQSPTHLIKTRGQQVTLRCSPISGHKSVSWYQQVLGQGPQFIFQYYEKEERGRGNFPDRFSARQFPNYSSELNVNALLLGDSALYLCASSATGDSYEQYFGPGTRLTVT.

This chain's CDR3 is CASSLGGPNYEQYF. The rearrangement uses TRBV7-6 and TRBJ2-7; TCRdb proposes TRBD1, but this gene call is untestable without DNA. This CDR3 spans 14 amino acids. Germline lookup yields CDR1 SGHVS and CDR2 FNYEAQ.

V and J are TRBV18 and TRBJ1-1. The CDR3 runs 15 residues. The germline CDR1 and CDR2 sequences are KGHSH and LQKENI. CDR3 residues: CASSPHPASNTEAFF.

The chain links TRBV7-9 to TRBJ1-1. The CDR3 has 13 residues. The germline V gene has CDR1 SEHNR and CDR2 FQNEAQ (reference sequence). The chain's CDR3 is CASSLARDSGAFF.

CDR3 in amino acids: CASSVSVSYEQYF. The chain is built from TRBV19 and TRBJ2-7; TCRdb's D call, TRBD1, is unchecked because there is no DNA. The CDR3 is 13 residues long. Germline V gene lookup returns CDR1 LNHDA and CDR2 SQIVND (reference sequence).

The chain joins TRBV28 to TRBJ1-1. This CDR3 spans 17 amino acids. Germline V lookup: CDR1 MDHEN, CDR2 SYDVKM. CDR3: CASSFLSGGKIRAEAFF.

The CDR3 is CASSPRWGRGTGELFF. This chain links TRBV7-2 with TRBJ2-2; TCRdb selects TRBD1, and the lack of DNA leaves this call unchecked. From germline, CDR1 is SGHTA and CDR2 FQGNSA. The CDR3 spans 16 residues.